These 32 T cell receptor beta chains originate from one sample sequenced in a study of beta chain features in type 1 diabetes. The study reverse transcribed the entire isolated RNA, so it sequenced expressed TCRB transcripts. Data came from immunoSEQ multiplex PCR; TCRdb stores just in-frame clones and leaves some out. Among just over 600,000 clones, roughly a sixth were seen once, and the ten largest hold about 0.093%. The specimen was naive CD4+ T cells from blood. The receptors shown here come from a young man in good health.

V usage is TRBV28 and J usage is TRBJ1-3; no clear D. The CDR3 length is 15 residues. Trimming stripped 6 bases from V and 0 bases from J, with 12 bases between. Germline CDR1 is MDHEN and CDR2 is SYDVKM. DNA of the CDR3: TGTGCCAGCAGGAATGACGGCTACTCTGGAAACACCATATATTTT. Translated: CASRNDGYSGNTIYF.

The CDR3, as DNA: TGTGCCAGCACCCCCCCCGGACAGGGGGCCGAGCAGTACTTC. Translated, it gives CASTPPGQGAEQYF. The chain recombines TRBV28 with TRBJ2-7, with TRBD1 identical over 11 bases. Per germline, CDR1 MDHEN and CDR2 SYDVKM. The CDR3 extends over 14 amino acids. Trimming removed 7 bases from V and 6 bases from J; junction bases left unmatched: 8. Combining the CDR3 with reference TRBV28 and TRBJ2-7 gives the whole variable domain DVKVTQSSRYLVKRTGEKVFLECVQDMDHENMFWYRQDPGLGLRLIYFSYDVKMKEKGDIPEGYSVSREKKERFSLILESASTNQTSMYLCASTPPGQGAEQYFGPGTRLTVT.

At least ten counts were recorded for this clone. J is TRBJ2-7 and V is TRBV7-9; D uncertain. CDR1 SEHNR and CDR2 FQNEAQ come from the germline V gene (reference sequence). The ends were cut back, 4 bases at V and 3 bases at J, with 4 bases in the middle. This CDR3 is built from 11 residues. CDR3 protein: CASSSYYEQYF. DNA for the CDR3: TGTGCCAGCAGCTCCTACTACGAGCAGTACTTC.

V usage is TRBV7-2 and J usage is TRBJ2-3; 8 bases are a match to TRBD2. From germline, CDR1 is SGHTA and CDR2 FQGNSA. This CDR3 spans 15 amino acids. V shed 1 base and J 6 bases; nucleotides not matched to a gene: 6. CDR3 sequence: CASSLVRASGDTQYF. The CDR3 nucleotides are TGTGCCAGCAGCTTAGTAAGGGCTAGCGGGGATACGCAGTATTTT.

The genes are TRBV6-1 and TRBJ2-5; 7 bases match TRBD1. The V gene end was trimmed by 7 bases and the J gene end by 4 bases; junction bases not matched to a gene: 9. This CDR3 is 14 amino acids long. Germline V gives CDR1 MNHNS, CDR2 SASEGT. For the CDR3, the DNA is TGTGCCAGCACCAAGAAGGCAGGGGGAGAGACCCAGTACTTC. As protein: CASTKKAGGETQYF.

This clone was detected only a few times. The V call is TRBV5-8, the J call TRBJ2-7; D not resolved. Germline CDR1 is SGHTS and CDR2 is YDEGEE. V was pared by 5 bases and J by 0 bases, with 6 bases between. This CDR3 spans 12 amino acids. CDR3 sequence (DNA): TGTGCCAGCAGACGGAGCTCCTACGAGCAGTACTTC. It is translated as CASRRSSYEQYF.

The chain carries TRBV9 and TRBJ1-4, with D maybe TRBD1 (5 bases). The CDR3 runs 13 residues. Germline values: CDR1 SGDLS, CDR2 YYNGEE. Trimming shortened V by 1 base and J by 8 bases, and 9 bases separated the two germline ends. CDR3 coding DNA: TGTGCCAGCAGCGTAAAGGGGTCGGAAAAACTGTTTTTT. Protein product: CASSVKGSEKLFF.

With respect to this clone: This sample also contains other DNA sequences that code for the same CDR3. V usage is TRBV7-2 and J usage is TRBJ1-5; TRBD1 might be the D (5 bases). V was pared by 5 bases and J by 2 bases, with 10 bases between. Germline V gives CDR1 SGHTA, CDR2 FQGNSA. The length of the CDR3 is 14 residues. The CDR3 protein is CASSPRGGNQPQHF. DNA of the CDR3: TGTGCCAGCAGCCCTCGGGGGGGCAATCAGCCCCAGCATTTT.

In this sample, this clone turned up a few times. The chain combines TRBV7-9 with TRBJ2-2; the match to TRBD2 covers 9 bases. CDR3 length equals 15 residues. V gave up 5 bases and J gave up 6 bases; unmatched junction bases: 7. CDR1 is SEHNR and CDR2 is FQNEAQ in the germline V gene (reference sequence). The CDR3 DNA follows: TGTGCCAGCAGCCCAGCGACTAGCGGTCCCGGGGAGCTGTTTTTT. Protein sequence: CASSPATSGPGELFF.

The CDR3 region has the DNA TGTGCCAGCAGCTTTGGATGGCCCCTACAAGAGACCCAGTACTTC. Its translation: CASSFGWPLQETQYF. The chain carries TRBV11-1 and TRBJ2-5; D unclear. The V end was cut by 3 bases, the J end by 2 bases, with 13 bases between. The length of the CDR3 is 15 residues. Germline values: CDR1 SGHAT, CDR2 FQDESV (reference sequence). Combining the CDR3 with reference TRBV11-1 and TRBJ2-5 gives the whole variable domain EAEVAQSPRYKITEKSQAVAFWCDPISGHATLYWYRQILGQGPELLVQFQDESVVDDSQLPKDRFSAERLKGVDSTLKIQPAELGDSAMYLCASSFGWPLQETQYFGPGTRLLVL.

This rearrangement joins TRBV2 to TRBJ2-3; D is unclear. V was shortened by 8 bases and J by 1 base, with 7 bases between the two germline ends. Germline loops: CDR1 SNHLY, CDR2 FYNNEI. This CDR3 has 12 residues. The CDR3 nucleotides are TGTGCCAGCCAACCGGGCACAGATACGCAGTATTTT. Translated: CASQPGTDTQYF.

This clone has a handful of counts. V gene TRBV7-3 combines with J gene TRBJ2-1; D possibly corresponds to TRBD2 (6 bases). CDR3 length: 12 residues. Trimming shortened V by 5 bases and J by 6 bases, and 8 bases separated the two germline ends. Per the germline V gene, CDR1 is SGHTA and CDR2 is FQGTGA. The CDR3 region is CASSRLVNEQFF. The CDR3 DNA follows: TGTGCCAGCAGCCGACTAGTCAATGAGCAGTTCTTC.

In its sample, this clone was seen a few times. Other DNA sequences in this specimen translate into the identical CDR3. V usage is TRBV7-2 and J usage is TRBJ1-1; D call uncertain. In germline, CDR1 is SGHTA, CDR2 FQGNSA. Trimming took 8 bases from V and 1 from J, leaving 5 bases between them. CDR3 length equals 11 residues. The chain's CDR3 is CASSRNTEAFF. CDR3 bases: TGTGCCAGCTCAAGGAACACTGAAGCTTTCTTT.

The rearrangement uses TRBV5-6 and TRBJ2-7; 12 bases are shared with TRBD1. Per germline, CDR1 SGHDT and CDR2 YYEEEE. The CDR3 is made up of 14 amino acids. With V trimmed by 3 bases and J by 5 bases, 3 bases remained unmatched. CDR3 loop: CASSWGQGADEQYF. The CDR3 DNA sequence: TGTGCCAGCAGCTGGGGACAGGGGGCCGACGAGCAGTACTTC.

This clone was detected only a few times. This chain uses TRBV7-2 with TRBJ2-1; 13 nucleotides match TRBD2. Trimming removed 7 bases from V and 6 bases from J; junction bases left unmatched: 6. Germline V gives CDR1 SGHTA, CDR2 FQGNSA. The CDR3 covers 15 residues. The CDR3 sequence: CASTSGLAGPNEQFF. CDR3 sequence (DNA): TGTGCCAGCACGTCGGGACTAGCGGGACCCAATGAGCAGTTCTTC.

This clone was picked up a small number of times. The V and J genes are TRBV7-9 and TRBJ2-7; tentative D call: TRBD2 (5 bases). In germline, CDR1 is SEHNR, CDR2 FQNEAQ (reference sequence). The V and J ends lost 1 base and 3 bases respectively, with 16 bases between them. The CDR3 length is 16 residues. CDR3 coding DNA: TGTGCCAGCAGCTTAGGCGAGCGGACCCGAGACTACGAGCAGTACTTC. Translating it yields CASSLGERTRDYEQYF.

This clone has a handful of counts. The genes are TRBV20-1 and TRBJ1-2; D may be TRBD1 (5 bases). The CDR3 spans 11 residues. Trimming cost V 5 bases and J 7 bases, with 11 bases left between them. The germline CDR1 and CDR2 sequences are DFQATT and SNEGSKA (reference sequence). The CDR3 DNA follows: TGCAGTGCTTTCCAGGGAATTGGCTACACCTTC. Its translation is CSAFQGIGYTF.

The CDR3 nucleotides are TGTGCCAGCAGCTCTCAACTAGCCACAAAAGCCGGGGAGCTGTTTTTT. This sequence encodes CASSSQLATKAGELFF. The rearrangement joins TRBV5-4 to TRBJ2-2; D might be TRBD2 (6 bases). The CDR3 length is 16 residues. Germline CDR1 is SGHNT and CDR2 is YYREEE (reference sequence). Trimming cost V 3 bases and J 6 bases, with 18 bases left between them.

To note about this clone: One end of the junction varies from germline; a read error may be responsible. The rearrangement joins TRBV19 to TRBJ1-2; 8 nucleotides line up with TRBD1. Germline V gives CDR1 LNHDA, CDR2 SQIVND (reference sequence). This CDR3 is 11 amino acids long. The CDR3 sequence is CASRGQGGIAF. Written as DNA, the CDR3 is TGTGCCAGTAGAGGACAGGGAGGGATCGCCTTC.

The rearrangement joins TRBV16 to TRBJ1-2; D ambiguous. Germline V gene data show CDR1 as KGHSY and CDR2 as FQNENV. Trimming stripped 1 base from V and 4 bases from J, with 16 bases between. This CDR3 region has 16 residues. The CDR3 nucleotides are TGTGCCAGCAGCCAATTTGGTTGGCAGGCCCCCTATGGCTACACCTTC. Residues: CASSQFGWQAPYGYTF.

The J gene is TRBJ2-7, the V gene TRBV19; the D gene is possibly TRBD2 (6 bases). V dropped 4 bases and J dropped 4 bases, with 14 bases sitting between them. CDR3 length: 14 residues. Germline V gene lookup returns CDR1 LNHDA and CDR2 SQIVND (reference sequence). The DNA for the CDR3 is TGTGCCAGTAGTACGGGACTGGCTACGTACGAGCAGTACTTC. It specifies CASSTGLATYEQYF.

There are a few counts of this clone. The J gene is TRBJ2-7, the V gene TRBV5-1, with D possibly TRBD1 on 6 matching bases. The V end was cut by 4 bases, the J end by 7 bases, with 15 bases between. From germline, CDR1 is SGHRS and CDR2 YFSETQ. There are 13 residues in the CDR3. CDR3 DNA: TGCGCCAGCAGCCTGGACAGAGGCTTGGAGCAGTACTTC. Translated, it gives CASSLDRGLEQYF.

The chain is built from TRBV7-2 and TRBJ2-3, with a tentative D call TRBD2 (6 bases). CDR3 length equals 15 residues. V dropped 2 bases and J dropped 4 bases, with 13 bases sitting between them. Germline CDR1 reads SGHTA; CDR2 reads FQGNSA. CDR3 sequence reads: CASSLRLGEADTQYF. DNA for the CDR3: TGTGCCAGCAGCTTACGACTAGGAGAGGCAGATACGCAGTATTTT.

For the CDR3, the DNA is TGTGCCAGCAGTTCGGACTGGAACTATGGCTACACCTTC. Amino acids: CASSSDWNYGYTF. The chain links TRBV2 to TRBJ1-2; no clear D. V lost 5 bases and J lost 2, with 9 bases in between. Germline V CDR1 and CDR2: SNHLY, FYNNEI. The CDR3 is 13 amino acids. Full variable domain (remainder filled in from reference TRBV2 and TRBJ1-2): EPEVTQTPSHQVTQMGQEVILRCVPISNHLYFYWYRQILGQKVEFLVSFYNNEISEKSEIFDDQFSVERPDGSNFTLKIRSTKLEDSAMYFCASSSDWNYGYTFGSGTRLTVV.

This clone appeared a few times. The chain employs TRBV21-1 and TRBJ1-3; the table gives TRBD1 as D, unverified against the DNA. TRBV21-1 is a documented pseudogene. This CDR3 has 15 residues. Here the CDR3 DNA reads TGTGCCAGCACCCCAGGACAGAGCTCTGGAAACACCATATATTTT. Amino acid sequence: CASTPGQSSGNTIYF.

CDR3 amino acids: CAIRAAGVNTEAFF. The CDR3 DNA reads as TGTGCCATCAGGGCCGCAGGGGTGAACACTGAAGCTTTCTTT. J is TRBJ1-1 and V is TRBV10-3; possibly TRBD1 for D (6 bases). This CDR3 comprises 14 residues. CDR1 and CDR2 from the germline V gene are ENHRY and SYGVKD. Trimming shortened V by 6 bases and J by 0 bases, and 11 bases separated the two germline ends.

V is TRBV27 and J is TRBJ1-4; weak D call: TRBD1 (6 bases). Between the trimmed V and J ends, which lost 5 bases and 4 bases, there was a span of 26 bases. The germline gives CDR1 MNHEY, CDR2 SMNVEV (reference sequence). This CDR3 is built from 19 residues. In DNA, the CDR3 is TGTGCCAGCAGTCTATACTTCACAGGGTATGAGTCACTTAATGAAAAACTGTTTTTT. It is translated as CASSLYFTGYESLNEKLFF.

This clone has just a few counts. This chain links TRBV9 with TRBJ2-3; the D gene is possibly TRBD2 (6 bases). CDR3 size: 15 residues. Germline V gene data show CDR1 as SGDLS and CDR2 as YYNGEE. Deletions cut 0 bases from V and 2 bases from J, with 10 bases between. This chain's CDR3 is CASSVARGTTDTQYF. The CDR3 nucleotides read TGTGCCAGCAGCGTAGCGCGGGGTACCACAGATACGCAGTATTTT.

The chain links TRBV4-3 to TRBJ1-2; D gene ambiguous. This CDR3 comprises 18 residues. From germline, CDR1 is LGHNA and CDR2 YSLEER. With 0 bases removed from V and 1 base from J, the gap between germline ends came to 18 bases. The CDR3 region is CASSQDQVFRTVNYGYTF. CDR3 nucleotide sequence: TGCGCCAGCAGCCAAGATCAAGTTTTCAGGACTGTTAACTATGGCTACACCTTC.

A note on this clone: This same CDR3 is encoded by further DNA sequences in the sample. This chain links TRBV7-2 with TRBJ1-4; no clear D gene. This CDR3 spans 13 amino acids. V was shortened by 0 bases and J by 5 bases, with 4 bases between the two germline ends. Germline loops: CDR1 SGHTA, CDR2 FQGNSA. This chain's CDR3 is CASSLARNEKLFF. CDR3 nucleotides: TGTGCCAGCAGCTTAGCGAGGAATGAAAAACTGTTTTTT.

This clone occurred a few times. CDR3 region: CASSLQLRSGGYSGANVLTF. The CDR3 DNA reads TGCGCCAGCAGCCTCCAACTCAGGAGCGGAGGCTACTCTGGGGCCAACGTCCTGACTTTC. This chain uses TRBV4-3 with TRBJ2-6, with TRBD2 as a possible D gene (5 bases). Germline assignment: CDR1 LGHNA and CDR2 YSLEER. Trimming stripped 4 bases from V and 0 bases from J, with 22 bases between. CDR3 length equals 20 residues.

V gene TRBV7-2 combines with J gene TRBJ2-5; a weak D match, TRBD2 (6 bases). The V end was cut by 2 bases, the J end by 5 bases, with 15 bases between. The CDR3 consists of 15 residues. CDR1 SGHTA and CDR2 FQGNSA come from the germline V gene. The CDR3 region has the DNA TGTGCCAGCAGCTTAACCCCACTAGCTAGGGAGACCCAGTACTTC. Protein product: CASSLTPLARETQYF.